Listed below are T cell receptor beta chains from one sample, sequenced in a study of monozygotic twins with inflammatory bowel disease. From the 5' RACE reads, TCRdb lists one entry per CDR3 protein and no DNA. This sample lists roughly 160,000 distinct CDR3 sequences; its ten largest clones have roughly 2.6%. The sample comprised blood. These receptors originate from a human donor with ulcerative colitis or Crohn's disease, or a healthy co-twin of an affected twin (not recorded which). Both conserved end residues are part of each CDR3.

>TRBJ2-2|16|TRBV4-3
CASSQARGANTGELFF
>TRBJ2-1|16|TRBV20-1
CSAQSSSGSSYNEQFF
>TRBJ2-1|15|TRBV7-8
CASSLALAGGHEQFF
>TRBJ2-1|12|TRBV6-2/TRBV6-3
CASSYSVNEQFF
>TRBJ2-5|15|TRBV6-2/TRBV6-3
CASSFTGTNQETQYF
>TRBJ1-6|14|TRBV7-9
CASSLIQGGSPLHF
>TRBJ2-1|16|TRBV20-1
CSALDVGLAGGNEQFF
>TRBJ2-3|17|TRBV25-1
CASSNDRTSGVPDTQYF
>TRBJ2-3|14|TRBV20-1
CSCRSVYRTDTQYF
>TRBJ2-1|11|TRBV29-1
CSVAAYNEQFF
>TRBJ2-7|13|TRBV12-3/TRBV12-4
CASGMTFSYEQYF
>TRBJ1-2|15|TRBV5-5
CASSLQWTANYGYTF
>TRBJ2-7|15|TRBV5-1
CASSRGQGNSYEQYF
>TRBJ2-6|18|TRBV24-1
CATSPSDRVWSGANVLTF
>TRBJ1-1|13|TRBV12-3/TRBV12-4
CASTMGRTIEAFF
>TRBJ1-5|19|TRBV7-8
CASSLVGSMDVHSNQPQHF
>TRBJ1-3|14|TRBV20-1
CSARVGGSGNTIYF
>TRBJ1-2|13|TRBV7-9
CASSFPGPYGYTF
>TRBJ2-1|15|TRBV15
CATSSGLASYNEQFF
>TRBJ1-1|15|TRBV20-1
CSARDRSGENTEAFF
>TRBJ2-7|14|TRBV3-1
CASSRRTGGYEQYF
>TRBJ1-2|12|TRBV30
CAWRWTAYGYTF
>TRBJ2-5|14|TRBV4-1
CASSQRQYGETQYF
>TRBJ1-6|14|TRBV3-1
CASSLQGANSPLHF
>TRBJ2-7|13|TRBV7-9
CASSLGHRYEQYF
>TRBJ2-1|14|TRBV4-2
CASSPQAVDNEQFF
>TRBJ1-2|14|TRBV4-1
CASRDRGTDYGYTF
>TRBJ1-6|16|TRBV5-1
CASSLGLSGLGSPLHF
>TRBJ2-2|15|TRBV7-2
CASSLGGIGTRELFF
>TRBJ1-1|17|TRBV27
CASSFVGGPDMNTEAFF
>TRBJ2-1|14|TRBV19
CASSMGTSFSEQFF
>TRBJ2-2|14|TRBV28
CASRTTGDTGELFF
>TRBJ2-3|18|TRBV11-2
CASSSSRDGGLRTDTQYF
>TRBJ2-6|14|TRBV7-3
CASSRGVGANVLTF
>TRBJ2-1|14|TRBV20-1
CSARVAGRALKQFF
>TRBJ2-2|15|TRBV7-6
CASSLVDGNTGELFF
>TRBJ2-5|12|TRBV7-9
CASLAEKETQYF
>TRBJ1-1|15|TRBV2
CASKFDRTMNTEAFF
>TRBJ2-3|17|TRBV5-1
CASGAGMSSGATDTQYF
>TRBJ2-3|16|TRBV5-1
CASSLEAGGRTDTQYF
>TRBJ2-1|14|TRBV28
CASRPSTGGGEQFF
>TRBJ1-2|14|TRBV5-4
CASSPRRTNYGYTF
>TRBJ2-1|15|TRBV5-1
CASSMTRGLHNEQFF
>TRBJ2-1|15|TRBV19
CASSSSGDSYNEQFF
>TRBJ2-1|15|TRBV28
CASNPLPGGLNEQFF
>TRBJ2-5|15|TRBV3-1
CASSQGTSGEETQYF
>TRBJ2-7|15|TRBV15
CATSRVDRGSYEQYF
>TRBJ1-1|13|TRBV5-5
CASSLQVHTEAFF
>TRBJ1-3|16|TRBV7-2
CASSLFRQGVGNTIYF
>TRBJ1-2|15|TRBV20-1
CSARDLPTTNYGYTF
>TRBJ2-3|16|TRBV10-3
CAISEEGLRGTDTQYF
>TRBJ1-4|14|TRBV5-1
CASSLRQGEEKLFF
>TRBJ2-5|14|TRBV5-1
CASSPPTDQETQYF